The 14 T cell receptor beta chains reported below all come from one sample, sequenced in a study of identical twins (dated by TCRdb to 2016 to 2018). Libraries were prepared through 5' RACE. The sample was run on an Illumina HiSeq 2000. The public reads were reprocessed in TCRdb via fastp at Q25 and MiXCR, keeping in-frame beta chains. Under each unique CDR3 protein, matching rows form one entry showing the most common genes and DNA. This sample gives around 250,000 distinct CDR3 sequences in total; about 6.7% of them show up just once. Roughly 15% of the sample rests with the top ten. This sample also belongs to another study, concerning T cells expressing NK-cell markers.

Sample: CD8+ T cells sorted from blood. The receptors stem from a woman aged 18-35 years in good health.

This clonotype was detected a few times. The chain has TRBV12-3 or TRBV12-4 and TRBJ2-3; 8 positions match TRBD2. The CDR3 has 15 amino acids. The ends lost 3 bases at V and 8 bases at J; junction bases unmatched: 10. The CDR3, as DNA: TGTGCCAGCAGTTTCCCGGGAGGGCCAGTGGGTACGCAGTATTTT. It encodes CASSFPGGPVGTQYF.

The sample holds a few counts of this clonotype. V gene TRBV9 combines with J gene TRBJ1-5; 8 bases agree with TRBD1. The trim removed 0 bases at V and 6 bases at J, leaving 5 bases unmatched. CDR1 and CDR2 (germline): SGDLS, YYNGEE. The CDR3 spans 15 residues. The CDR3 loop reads CASSVGTGFSQPQHF. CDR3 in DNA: TGTGCCAGCAGCGTAGGGACAGGGTTTAGTCAGCCCCAGCATTTT.

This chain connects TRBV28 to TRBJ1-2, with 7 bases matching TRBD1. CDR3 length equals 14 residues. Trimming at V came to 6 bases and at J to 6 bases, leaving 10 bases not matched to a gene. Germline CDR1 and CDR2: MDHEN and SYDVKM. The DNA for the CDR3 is TGTGCCAGCAGCCGACAGGGTTGGTTCAATGGCTACACCTTC. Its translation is CASSRQGWFNGYTF.

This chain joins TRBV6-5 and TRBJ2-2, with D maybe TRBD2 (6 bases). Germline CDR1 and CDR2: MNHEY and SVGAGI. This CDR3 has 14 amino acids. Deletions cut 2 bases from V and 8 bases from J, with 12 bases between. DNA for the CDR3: TGTGCCAGCAGTTACCCGGGGGATGGGGGGGAGCTGTTTTTT. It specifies CASSYPGDGGELFF.

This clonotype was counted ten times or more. The CDR3 coding sequence is TGCGCCAGCAGTGGGGGCGAGCAGTACTTC. Its translation is CASSGGEQYF. The chain uses TRBV10-2 and TRBJ2-7; D remains ambiguous. The CDR3 runs to 10 residues. Per the germline V gene, CDR1 is WSHSY and CDR2 is SAAADI. V was cut by 4 bases and J by 6 bases, with 4 bases left in between.

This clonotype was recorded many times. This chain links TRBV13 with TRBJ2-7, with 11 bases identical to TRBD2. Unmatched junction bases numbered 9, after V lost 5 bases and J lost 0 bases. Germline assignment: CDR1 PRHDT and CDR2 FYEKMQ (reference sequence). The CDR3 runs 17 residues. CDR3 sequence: CASSTRGGTSGSYEQYF. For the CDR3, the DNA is TGTGCCAGCAGCACCAGGGGCGGGACTAGCGGCTCCTACGAGCAGTACTTC.

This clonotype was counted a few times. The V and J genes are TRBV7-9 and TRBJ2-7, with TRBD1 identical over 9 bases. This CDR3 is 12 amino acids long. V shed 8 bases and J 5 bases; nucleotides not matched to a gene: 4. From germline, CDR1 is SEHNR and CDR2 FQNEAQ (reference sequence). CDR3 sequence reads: CASDRGENEQYF. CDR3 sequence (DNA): TGTGCCAGCGACAGGGGGGAGAACGAGCAGTACTTC.

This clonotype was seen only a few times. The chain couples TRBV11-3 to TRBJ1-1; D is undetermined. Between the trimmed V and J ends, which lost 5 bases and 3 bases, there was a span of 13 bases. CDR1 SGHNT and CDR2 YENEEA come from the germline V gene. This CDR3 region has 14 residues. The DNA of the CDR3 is TGTGCCAGCAGCCCCCCCGGCATGGACACTGAAGCTTTCTTT. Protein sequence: CASSPPGMDTEAFF.

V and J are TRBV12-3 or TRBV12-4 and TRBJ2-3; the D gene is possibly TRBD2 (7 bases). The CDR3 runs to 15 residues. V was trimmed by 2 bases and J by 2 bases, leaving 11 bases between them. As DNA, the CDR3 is TGTGCCAGCAGTTTAAGAGGGGGGGTCACAGATACGCAGTATTTT. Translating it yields CASSLRGGVTDTQYF.

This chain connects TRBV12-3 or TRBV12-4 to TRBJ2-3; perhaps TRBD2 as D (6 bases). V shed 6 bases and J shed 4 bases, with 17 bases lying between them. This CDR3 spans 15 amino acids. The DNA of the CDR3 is TGTGCCAGCAGGTACGGGAGAGGAGGACCAGATACGCAGTATTTT. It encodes CASRYGRGGPDTQYF.

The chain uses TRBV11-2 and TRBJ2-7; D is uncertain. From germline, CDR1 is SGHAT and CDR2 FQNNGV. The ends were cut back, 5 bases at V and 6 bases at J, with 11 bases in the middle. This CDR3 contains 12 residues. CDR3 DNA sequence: TGTGCCAGCAGCACGACGGGCGGCGAGCAGTACTTC. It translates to CASSTTGGEQYF.

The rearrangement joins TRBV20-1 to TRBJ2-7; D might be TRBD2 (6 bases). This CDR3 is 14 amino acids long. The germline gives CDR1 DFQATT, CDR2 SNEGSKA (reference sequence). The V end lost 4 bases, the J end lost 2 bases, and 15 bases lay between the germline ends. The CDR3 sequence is CSANLGGSAYEQYF. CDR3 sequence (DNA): TGCAGTGCTAACCTAGGAGGGAGTGCCTACGAGCAGTACTTC.

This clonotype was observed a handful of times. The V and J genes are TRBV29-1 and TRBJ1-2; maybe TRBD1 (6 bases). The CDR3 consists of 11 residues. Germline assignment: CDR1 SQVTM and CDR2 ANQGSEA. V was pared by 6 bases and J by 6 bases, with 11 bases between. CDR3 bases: TGCAGCGTATCCGGGACACATGGCTACACCTTC. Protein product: CSVSGTHGYTF.

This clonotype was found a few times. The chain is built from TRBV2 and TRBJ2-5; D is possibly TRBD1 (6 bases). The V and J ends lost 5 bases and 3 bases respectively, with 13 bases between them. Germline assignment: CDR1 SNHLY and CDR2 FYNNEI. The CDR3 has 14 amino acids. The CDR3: CASSSDRIEETQYF. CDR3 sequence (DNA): TGTGCCAGCAGTTCTGACAGGATAGAAGAGACCCAGTACTTC. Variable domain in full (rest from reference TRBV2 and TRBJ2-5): EPEVTQTPSHQVTQMGQEVILRCVPISNHLYFYWYRQILGQKVEFLVSFYNNEISEKSEIFDDQFSVERPDGSNFTLKIRSTKLEDSAMYFCASSSDRIEETQYFGPGTRLLVL.